Each of the 18 T cell receptor beta chains below was sequenced from the same sample in a study of cytomegalovirus exposure and HLA in healthy donors. Primers included in the PCR were 60 Vbeta and 13 Jbeta primers. Profiled with immunoSEQ multiplex PCR; TCRdb holds only in-frame clones, not every one. The table shows about 150,000 clones, with 60% to 80% occurring only once. The specimen was PBMCs. These receptors originate from a man younger than 35 in good health and CMV-seropositive.

This rearrangement joins TRBV5-4 to TRBJ2-5, with a weak D call TRBD2 (5 bases). V was shortened by 0 bases and J by 0 bases, with 6 bases between the two germline ends. The CDR3 is made up of 14 amino acids. The germline V gene encodes CDR1 SGHNT and CDR2 YYREEE (reference sequence). Here the CDR3 DNA reads TGTGCCAGCAGCTTGGGGCGGGACCAAGAGACCCAGTACTTC. This translates into CASSLGRDQETQYF.

The chain has TRBV27 and TRBJ2-1; 11 positions agree with TRBD2. The CDR3 consists of 18 residues. The V segment lost 7 bases and the J segment 7 bases; nucleotides outside the gene matches: 18. Germline CDR1 and CDR2: MNHEY and SMNVEV (reference sequence). CDR3 protein: CASKGASGRFSARNEQFF. In DNA, the CDR3 is TGTGCCAGCAAGGGAGCTAGCGGGAGGTTCAGTGCAAGGAATGAGCAGTTCTTC.

The chain uses TRBV7-8 and TRBJ1-5, with D unresolved. Per the germline V gene, CDR1 is SGHVS and CDR2 is FQNEAQ. The germline V and J ends were trimmed by 0 bases and 3 bases, with 9 bases remaining between them. The CDR3 is made up of 15 amino acids. The CDR3 is CASSLAFGSNQPQHF. CDR3 nucleotides: TGTGCCAGCAGCTTAGCGTTCGGGTCCAATCAGCCCCAGCATTTT.

The gene calls are TRBV28 and TRBJ2-1; TRBD2 matches 9 bases. This CDR3 region has 13 residues. Per germline, CDR1 MDHEN and CDR2 SYDVKM. Trimming at V came to 7 bases and at J to 9 bases, leaving 7 bases not matched to a gene. CDR3 sequence reads: CASTLAGEGEQFF. Here the CDR3 DNA reads TGTGCCAGCACGTTAGCGGGAGAGGGTGAGCAGTTCTTC.

This clone was observed once. This chain joins TRBV4-1 and TRBJ2-7; the D gene is possibly TRBD2 (5 bases). The CDR3 covers 12 residues. The germline V gene has CDR1 MGHRA and CDR2 YSYEKL. V was trimmed by 4 bases and J by 4 bases, leaving 8 bases between them. CDR3 loop: CASSREGYEQYF. The DNA of the CDR3 is TGCGCCAGCAGCCGCGAGGGATACGAGCAGTACTTC.

The genes are TRBV6-4 and TRBJ2-7, with TRBD1 as a possible D gene (5 bases). The CDR3 sequence is 15 residues long. Germline values: CDR1 MRHNA, CDR2 SNTAGT. Trimming removed 7 bases at V and 4 bases at J, with 20 bases between. This CDR3 reads CASTIIGRRQYEQYF. CDR3 DNA: TGTGCCAGCACCATCATCGGACGGAGACAGTACGAGCAGTACTTC.

The chain combines TRBV30 with TRBJ1-1; perhaps TRBD1 as D (5 bases). The germline V and J ends were trimmed by 4 bases and 1 base, with 13 bases remaining between them. CDR3 length: 14 residues. Germline loops: CDR1 GTSNPN, CDR2 SVGIG (reference sequence). CDR3 residues: CAWKPGGRNTEAFF. CDR3 DNA: TGTGCCTGGAAGCCGGGGGGAAGGAACACTGAAGCTTTCTTT.

The rearrangement uses TRBV2 and TRBJ2-5; D is perhaps TRBD2 (6 bases). Germline V CDR1 and CDR2: SNHLY, FYNNEI. There are 16 residues in the CDR3. The V end was cut by 6 bases, the J end by 2 bases, with 19 bases between. The CDR3 DNA sequence: TGTGCCAGCAGCGCTATCCCGGGACTGGCTCAAGAGACCCAGTACTTC. Translation: CASSAIPGLAQETQYF.

About this clone: Other DNA sequences of this sample code for an identical CDR3. The chain joins TRBV6-5 to TRBJ1-4; the match to TRBD1 covers 7 bases. Germline V lookup: CDR1 MNHEY, CDR2 SVGAGI. J gave up 5 bases and V 6 bases, and 6 bases lay outside the gene matches. The CDR3 has 14 amino acids. The CDR3 region is CASRRQGQNEKLFF. The CDR3 DNA reads TGTGCCAGCAGAAGACAGGGCCAGAATGAAAAACTGTTTTTT.

The chain links TRBV11-3 to TRBJ1-1, with unresolved D. Trimming took 6 bases from V and 6 from J, leaving 14 bases between them. Germline V CDR1 and CDR2: SGHNT, YENEEA. There are 13 residues in the CDR3. In DNA form, the CDR3 reads TGTGCCAGCAGGGCTAATGAGGGAGCTGAAGCTTTCTTT. Translated: CASRANEGAEAFF.

J is TRBJ1-1 and V is TRBV27; D is unclear. The germline V gene encodes CDR1 MNHEY and CDR2 SMNVEV (reference sequence). The V end was cut by 9 bases, the J end by 2 bases, with 13 bases between. This CDR3 region has 13 residues. This CDR3 reads CASKTASNTEAFF. CDR3 bases: TGTGCCAGTAAAACAGCCTCCAACACTGAAGCTTTCTTT.

This clone was seen only once. The chain carries TRBV28 and TRBJ2-5, with D possibly being TRBD1 (5 bases). With 6 bases removed from V and 5 bases from J, the gap between germline ends came to 13 bases. The CDR3 extends over 13 amino acids. Germline V gene data show CDR1 as MDHEN and CDR2 as SYDVKM. Here the CDR3 DNA reads TGTGCCAGCAGCAGGCAGGGTTGGGAGACCCAGTACTTC. It specifies CASSRQGWETQYF.

This chain joins TRBV9 and TRBJ1-3, with a tentative D call TRBD1 (5 bases). Germline lookup yields CDR1 SGDLS and CDR2 YYNGEE. V was pared by 4 bases and J by 0 bases, with 11 bases between. CDR3 size: 15 residues. The CDR3 sequence is CASSRDRNSGNTIYF. Written as DNA, the CDR3 is TGTGCCAGCAGCCGTGACAGAAACTCTGGAAACACCATATATTTT.

This sequence joins TRBV4-1 and TRBJ2-3; D may be TRBD2 (6 bases). Looked up from germline, CDR1 is MGHRA and CDR2 is YSYEKL. CDR3 length: 15 residues. The ends were cut back, 2 bases at V and 6 bases at J, with 15 bases in the middle. The CDR3 sequence is CASSQSGLPMDTQYF. For the CDR3, the DNA is TGCGCCAGCAGCCAATCGGGACTCCCCATGGATACGCAGTATTTT.

The chain uses TRBV5-1 and TRBJ2-5; 12 positions agree with TRBD2. Germline loops: CDR1 SGHRS, CDR2 YFSETQ. The CDR3 loop spans 17 amino acids. V shed 5 bases, J shed 4 bases, and the junction held 12 bases outside the gene matches. This CDR3 is CASSPGSSGRAGETQYF. CDR3 coding DNA: TGCGCCAGCAGTCCCGGTTCTAGCGGGAGGGCAGGAGAGACCCAGTACTTC.

The chain joins TRBV30 to TRBJ2-3; no reliable D call. The CDR3 contains 12 residues. Trimming took 4 bases from V and 2 from J, leaving 7 bases between them. CDR1 and CDR2 (germline): GTSNPN, SVGIG (reference sequence). The CDR3 DNA sequence: TGTGCCTGGACTGTCTACACAGATACGCAGTATTTT. It specifies CAWTVYTDTQYF. The complete variable domain, with remaining parts taken from reference TRBV30 and TRBJ2-3, reads SQTIHQWPATLVQPVGSPLSLECTVEGTSNPNLYWYRQAAGRGLQLLFYSVGIGQISSEVPQNLSASRPQDRQFILSSKKLLLSDSGFYLCAWTVYTDTQYFGPGTRLTVL.

The chain joins TRBV15 to TRBJ2-4; possible D gene TRBD2, 6 bases. V lost 5 bases and J 0 bases, leaving 11 bases between the germline ends. CDR3 size: 15 residues. Germline assignment: CDR1 LNHNV and CDR2 YYDKDF (reference sequence). The CDR3 protein is CATSGDFLAKNIQYF. CDR3 DNA sequence: TGTGCCACCAGCGGGGACTTTCTAGCCAAAAACATTCAGTACTTC.

The count of this clone is one. The chain has TRBV10-3 and TRBJ2-7; 12 nucleotides agree with TRBD2. CDR1 ENHRY and CDR2 SYGVKD come from the germline V gene. Trimming cost V 10 bases and J 5 bases; bases outside gene matches: 12. This CDR3 region has 15 residues. CDR3 protein: CATLLTSGSLDEQYF. The CDR3 DNA reads TGTGCCACCCTTTTGACTAGCGGGAGTCTCGACGAGCAGTACTTC.